This TCR beta chain emerged from a study of T cell responses to AZD1222 COVID-19 vaccine. Study-level points and caveats: Donors were mostly white British, more females; clonal diversity possibly underestimated.

The repertoire was sequenced with immunoSEQ multiplex PCR; TCRdb's copy has only in-frame clones and lacks some. The sample has 250,000 to 300,000 clones, about 94% seen once. As for this clone: What it binds is unknown.

Between the trimmed V and J ends, which lost 2 bases and 3 bases, there was a span of 7 bases. The germline CDR1 and CDR2 sequences are SGDLS and YYNGEE. The CDR3 has 13 amino acids. The J gene is TRBJ2-3, the V gene TRBV9, with TRBD1 as a possible D gene (5 bases). The sequences come from peripheral blood, collected 28 days after the second AZD1222 dose. The sequence derives from an adult who received the AZD1222 COVID-19 vaccine. The CDR3: CASSVSGTDTQYF. Here the CDR3 DNA reads TGTGCCAGCAGCGTGTCAGGGACAGATACGCAGTATTTT.